This TCR beta chain was documented in a study of identical twins. The CDR3 loop spans 16 amino acids. J gave up 10 bases and V 0 bases, and 9 bases lay outside the gene matches. CDR1 and CDR2 (germline): SGHDN, FVKESK. Many counts were recorded for this clonotype. Template switching supplied a universal primer site; unique molecular identifiers were carried on the cDNA. From the 5' RACE reads, TCRdb called clonotypes with MiXCR, one entry per CDR3 protein. The sample lists approximately 670,000 distinct CDR3 sequences; 6.1% were seen once. This receptor was obtained from a man younger than 35 in good health. Sequenced material: naive T cells sorted from blood. The chain links TRBV14 to TRBJ2-1; 10 nucleotides match TRBD2. The CDR3: CASSQDLQLAGLEQFF. CDR3 bases: TGTGCCAGCAGCCAAGATCTGCAACTAGCGGGACTAGAGCAGTTCTTC.